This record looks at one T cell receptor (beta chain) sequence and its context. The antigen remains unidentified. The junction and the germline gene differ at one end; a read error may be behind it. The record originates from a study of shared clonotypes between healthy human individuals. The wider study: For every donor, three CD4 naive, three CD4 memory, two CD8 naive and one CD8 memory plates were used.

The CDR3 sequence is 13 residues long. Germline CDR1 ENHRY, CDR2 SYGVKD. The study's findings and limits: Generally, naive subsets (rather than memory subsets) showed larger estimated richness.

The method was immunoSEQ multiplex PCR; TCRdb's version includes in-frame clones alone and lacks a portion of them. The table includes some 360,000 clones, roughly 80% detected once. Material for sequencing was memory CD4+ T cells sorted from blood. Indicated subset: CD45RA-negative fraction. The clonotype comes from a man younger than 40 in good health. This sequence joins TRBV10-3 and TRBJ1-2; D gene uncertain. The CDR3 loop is CAITEPGSYGYTF. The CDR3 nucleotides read TGTGCCATCACTGAGCCGGGGAGCTATGGCTACACCTTC.